Below are 24 T cell receptor beta chains sequenced from a single sample in a study of CD8 T cells in ankylosing spondylitis. Using its own MiXCR run on the 5' RACE reads, TCRdb lists one record per CDR3 protein. The sample records tens of thousands of distinct CDR3 sequences, approximately 30% being singletons. The sequenced sample consisted of blood, either unsorted or a sorted T cell fraction (not recorded which). These receptors all come from a male donor with ankylosing spondylitis or in good health (not recorded which).

This clonotype was observed a few times. The rearrangement uses TRBV27 and TRBJ2-2; D possibly corresponds to TRBD2 (6 bases). Trimming pared 5 bases from V and 7 bases from J, leaving 17 bases between. The CDR3 is 15 amino acids. Germline loops: CDR1 MNHEY, CDR2 SMNVEV (reference sequence). The CDR3 spells CASSPSGTSHGELFF. As DNA, the CDR3 is TGTGCCAGCAGTCCAAGTGGGACTTCCCACGGGGAGCTGTTTTTT.

The genes are TRBV20-1 and TRBJ2-3; D not resolved. Trimming took off 5 bases at V and 1 base at J, with 16 bases between the two ends. The germline V gene has CDR1 DFQATT and CDR2 SNEGSKA (reference sequence). This CDR3 has 15 residues. CDR3 sequence: CSAAPSTPGTDTQYF. The CDR3 nucleotides are TGCAGTGCTGCACCATCGACCCCCGGCACAGATACGCAGTATTTT.

This clonotype appeared a single time. The V and J genes are TRBV5-5 and TRBJ2-1, with D possibly TRBD2 on 7 matching bases. There are 14 residues in the CDR3. V lost 6 bases and J 7 bases, leaving 17 bases between the germline ends. The germline CDR1 and CDR2 sequences are SGHKS and YYEKEE (reference sequence). The CDR3 DNA reads TGTGCCAGCACTCCGGGGGGTCAGGGGAATGAGCAGTTCTTC. It yields the protein CASTPGGQGNEQFF.

This chain connects TRBV10-2 to TRBJ2-1; 8 nucleotides match TRBD2. J lost 9 bases, V lost 3 bases, and 4 bases had no gene match. Per germline, CDR1 WSHSY and CDR2 SAAADI. This CDR3 is built from 13 residues. The CDR3: CASSDRLAREQFF. CDR3 DNA sequence: TGCGCCAGCAGTGATCGACTAGCGCGTGAGCAGTTCTTC.

This chain joins TRBV10-3 and TRBJ2-5; 8 bases fit TRBD1. CDR1 and CDR2 from the germline V gene are ENHRY and SYGVKD. With 10 bases clipped from V and 4 bases from J, the junction kept 8 bases outside the gene matches. This CDR3 has 13 residues. CDR3 nucleotide sequence: TGTGCCACCGAACAGGGGGGCTCAGAGACCCAGTACTTC. Its translation: CATEQGGSETQYF.

This clonotype was counted many times. The chain employs TRBV27 and TRBJ2-3, with 7 bases matching TRBD2. CDR3 length: 13 residues. The V gene end was trimmed by 10 bases and the J gene end by 6 bases; junction bases not matched to a gene: 10. The germline V gene encodes CDR1 MNHEY and CDR2 SMNVEV (reference sequence). The chain's CDR3 is CATRGVWADTQYF. DNA for the CDR3: TGTGCCACTCGGGGGGTCTGGGCGGATACGCAGTATTTT.

V is TRBV5-1 and J is TRBJ2-5; 8 bases line up with TRBD1. Germline loops: CDR1 SGHRS, CDR2 YFSETQ. V was pared by 4 bases and J by 3 bases, with 5 bases of the junction left unmatched. This CDR3 is built from 14 residues. Here the CDR3 DNA reads TGCGCCAGCAGCCGTATGACAGGGGAAGAGACCCAGTACTTC. Residues: CASSRMTGEETQYF.

The rearrangement joins TRBV9 to TRBJ2-3; D could derive from TRBD1 or TRBD2 (5 bases each). This CDR3 region has 17 residues. The V end was cut by 2 bases, the J end by 2 bases, with 18 bases between. CDR1 is SGDLS, CDR2 YYNGEE, per germline. The CDR3 DNA follows: TGTGCCAGCAGCGTGAAACCCCCCGGGGCCGTCACAGATACGCAGTATTTT. Translating it yields CASSVKPPGAVTDTQYF.

This clonotype has only a few counts. J is TRBJ2-1 and V is TRBV19, with D unresolved. The V gene lost 7 bases and the J gene lost 5 bases, with 15 bases spanning the gap. Germline V gene lookup returns CDR1 LNHDA and CDR2 SQIVND (reference sequence). The CDR3 is made up of 14 amino acids. The CDR3 here is CASTKRPLNNEQFF. The CDR3 DNA is TGTGCCAGTACCAAACGGCCCTTAAACAATGAGCAGTTCTTC. Variable domain in full (rest from reference TRBV19 and TRBJ2-1): DGGITQSPKYLFRKEGQNVTLSCEQNLNHDAMYWYRQDPGQGLRLIYYSQIVNDFQKGDIAEGYSVSREKKESFPLTVTSAQKNPTAFYLCASTKRPLNNEQFFGPGTRLTVL.

This clonotype was seen a handful of times. V usage is TRBV5-1 and J usage is TRBJ1-1, with a weak D call TRBD1 (5 bases). CDR3 size: 14 residues. V dropped 2 bases and J dropped 1 base, with 9 bases sitting between them. Looked up from germline, CDR1 is SGHRS and CDR2 is YFSETQ. CDR3 sequence reads: CASSLRGTNTEAFF. CDR3 DNA: TGCGCCAGCAGCTTACGAGGGACGAACACTGAAGCTTTCTTT.

The sample holds a few counts of this clonotype. The V and J genes are TRBV28 and TRBJ1-4, with D possibly TRBD1 on 6 matching bases. This CDR3 has 15 amino acids. CDR1 is MDHEN and CDR2 is SYDVKM in the germline V gene. Trimming took 4 bases from V and 8 from J, leaving 17 bases between them. CDR3 in amino acids: CASSSTGPGEEKLFF. As DNA, the CDR3 is TGTGCCAGCAGTTCGACAGGCCCCGGGGAGGAAAAACTGTTTTTT.

On this clonotype: At one of its ends the junction is not consistent with the germline gene, which may arise from a read error. The chain couples TRBV7-3 to TRBJ1-2, with a tentative D call TRBD1 (6 bases). The CDR3 is 15 amino acids. Germline V lookup: CDR1 SGHTA, CDR2 FQGTGA. CDR3 DNA sequence: TGTGCCAGCAGCCTTACAGGGTTGGGTAACTCTGGCTACACCTTC. Its protein is CASSLTGLGNSGYTF.

V and J are TRBV4-2 and TRBJ1-1; no firm D call. CDR1 is LGHNA, CDR2 YNFKEQ, per germline. The CDR3 runs to 13 residues. Trimming removed 1 base from V and 0 bases from J, with 3 bases in between. The CDR3 here is CASSQVLNTEAFF. The CDR3 region has the DNA TGTGCCAGCAGCCAAGTACTGAACACTGAAGCTTTCTTT.

The chain uses TRBV5-6 and TRBJ1-1; D unclear. The CDR3 covers 12 residues. Trimming took 6 bases from V and 5 from J, leaving 11 bases between them. Looked up from germline, CDR1 is SGHDT and CDR2 is YYEEEE. CDR3 residues: CASNSLLTEAFF. The CDR3 region has the DNA TGTGCCAGCAACTCGCTATTAACTGAAGCTTTCTTT.

The J gene is TRBJ2-1, the V gene TRBV9; D not resolved. V lost 3 bases and J 5 bases, leaving 18 bases between the germline ends. Germline assignment: CDR1 SGDLS and CDR2 YYNGEE. The CDR3 consists of 16 residues. The CDR3 DNA is TGTGCCAGCAGCGCCGGGTTTATGAGACTCAACAATGAGCAGTTCTTC. It specifies CASSAGFMRLNNEQFF. Using reference TRBV9 and TRBJ2-1 for the parts outside the CDR3, the full variable domain is DSGVTQTPKHLITATGQRVTLRCSPRSGDLSVYWYQQSLDQGLQFLIQYYNGEERAKGNILERFSAQQFPDLHSELNLSSLELGDSALYFCASSAGFMRLNNEQFFGPGTRLTVL.

The gene calls are TRBV6-1 and TRBJ2-3; tentatively, D is TRBD1 (6 bases). CDR3 length equals 12 residues. Germline CDR1 MNHNS, CDR2 SASEGT. The V gene lost 5 bases and the J gene lost 7 bases, with 10 bases spanning the gap. The CDR3 region is CASSLDRYTQYF. The CDR3 DNA follows: TGTGCCAGCAGTTTAGACAGGTATACGCAGTATTTT.

The chain uses TRBV5-6 and TRBJ2-3; 9 nucleotides align to TRBD2. Germline V gene data show CDR1 as SGHDT and CDR2 as YYEEEE. There are 18 residues in the CDR3. The V and J ends lost 4 bases and 0 bases, in that order; junction bases with no gene match: 12. CDR3 bases: TGTGCCAGCAGCCCCGAGATAAACCTAGCGGGGAGCACAGATACGCAGTATTTT. This gives the protein CASSPEINLAGSTDTQYF.

Remarks on this clonotype: The germline gene is not matched at one end of the junction; a read error may be the cause. This chain joins TRBV29-1 and TRBJ1-3; D may be TRBD1 (6 bases). The CDR3 runs to 16 residues. Germline CDR1 SQVTM, CDR2 ANQGSEA. The CDR3 is CIVETRTDSSGNTIYF. The CDR3 nucleotides read TGCATCGTTGAAACCCGGACAGACAGCTCTGGAAACACCATATATTTT. The full variable domain, its missing parts supplied by reference TRBV29-1 and TRBJ1-3, is SAVISQKPSRDICQRGTSLTIQCQVDSQVTMMFWYRQQPGQSLTLIATANQGSEATYESGFVIDKFPISRPNLTFSTLTVSNMSPEDSSIYLCIVETRTDSSGNTIYFGEGSWLTVV.

Of note for this clonotype: The junction does not match germline at one end; this may be a read error. This sequence joins TRBV18 and TRBJ2-3; 13 bases map to TRBD2. Germline V gives CDR1 KGHSH, CDR2 LQKENI. This CDR3 is built from 15 residues. CDR3 bases: TGTGCCAGCTCACGACTAGCGGGAGGCGGCGATACGCACTATTTT. This sequence encodes CASSRLAGGGDTHYF.

V gene TRBV10-2 combines with J gene TRBJ1-1; D remains ambiguous. Germline values: CDR1 WSHSY, CDR2 SAAADI. The CDR3 totals 12 residues. V was cut by 1 base and J by 4 bases, with 4 bases left in between. This chain's CDR3 is CASSEFGTEAFF. The CDR3 DNA follows: TGCGCCAGCAGTGAGTTTGGCACTGAAGCTTTCTTT.

There are a few counts of this clonotype. CDR3 in amino acids: CAISESASGGTNEQFF. Written as DNA, the CDR3 is TGTGCCATCAGTGAGTCGGCTAGCGGGGGTACAAATGAGCAGTTCTTC. The chain is built from TRBV10-3 and TRBJ2-1, with 10 positions matching TRBD2. The germline V gene encodes CDR1 ENHRY and CDR2 SYGVKD. The ends lost 0 bases at V and 7 bases at J; junction bases unmatched: 6. The CDR3 runs to 16 residues.

A word on this clonotype: The junction does not match germline at one end; this may be a read error. The chain combines TRBV7-7 with TRBJ2-7; 7 bases are shared with TRBD1. Per the germline V gene, CDR1 is SSHAT and CDR2 is FNYEAQ (reference sequence). The CDR3 runs 15 residues. CDR3 sequence: CASSAYPGQNYEQYF. CDR3 DNA: TGTGCTAGCAGCGCATATCCGGGACAGAACTACGAGCAGTACTTC.

The rearrangement links TRBV29-1 to TRBJ1-6; the match to TRBD1 covers 9 bases. The CDR3 has 13 amino acids. Trimming at V came to 6 bases and at J to 8 bases, leaving 5 bases not matched to a gene. The germline V gene encodes CDR1 SQVTM and CDR2 ANQGSEA. This chain's CDR3 is CSVVTGGDSPLHF. CDR3 coding DNA: TGCAGCGTGGTAACAGGGGGCGATTCACCCCTCCACTTT.

The rearrangement joins TRBV24-1 to TRBJ2-1; 10 nucleotides align to TRBD2. The trim removed 2 bases at V and 9 bases at J, leaving 12 bases unmatched. In germline, CDR1 is KGHDR, CDR2 SFDVKD. The CDR3 length is 17 residues. The CDR3 sequence is CATSDSGLATGVGEQFF. The CDR3 coding sequence is TGTGCCACCAGTGATTCGGGACTAGCGACAGGGGTCGGTGAGCAGTTCTTC.